This T cell receptor (beta chain) is drawn from a study of patients and donors after allogeneic stem cell transplantation. This clonotype turned up a few times. TCRdb re-called the RT-PCR reads with MiXCR, one entry per CDR3 protein. The table includes hundreds of thousands of distinct CDR3 sequences, around 40% detected once. With 3 bases removed from V and 3 bases from J, the gap between germline ends came to 9 bases. This CDR3 is built from 13 residues. Germline assignment: CDR1 SQVTM and CDR2 ANQGSEA. The genes are TRBV29-1 and TRBJ1-3, with D uncertain. Material for sequencing was blood, either unsorted or a sorted T cell fraction (not recorded which). The clonotype comes from a human donor who was either an allogeneic HSCT recipient or a stem cell or donor lymphocyte infusion donor (not recorded which). It is not recorded whose cells these are; they may come from a transplant donor. The CDR3 reads CSVESWDGNTIYF. The CDR3 nucleotides are TGCAGCGTTGAGTCCTGGGATGGAAACACCATATATTTT.